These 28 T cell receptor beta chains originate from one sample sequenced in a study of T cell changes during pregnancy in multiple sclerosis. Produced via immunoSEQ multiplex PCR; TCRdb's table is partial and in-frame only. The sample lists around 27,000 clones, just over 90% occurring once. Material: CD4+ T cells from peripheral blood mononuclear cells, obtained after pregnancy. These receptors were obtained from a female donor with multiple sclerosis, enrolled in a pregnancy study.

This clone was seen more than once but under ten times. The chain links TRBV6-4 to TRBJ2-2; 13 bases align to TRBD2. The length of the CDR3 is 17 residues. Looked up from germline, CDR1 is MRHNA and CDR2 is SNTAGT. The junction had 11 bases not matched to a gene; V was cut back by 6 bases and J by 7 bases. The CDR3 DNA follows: TGTGCCAGCAGAAGGACTAGCGGGAGTACTTTTGGCGGGGAGCTGTTTTTT. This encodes CASRRTSGSTFGGELFF.

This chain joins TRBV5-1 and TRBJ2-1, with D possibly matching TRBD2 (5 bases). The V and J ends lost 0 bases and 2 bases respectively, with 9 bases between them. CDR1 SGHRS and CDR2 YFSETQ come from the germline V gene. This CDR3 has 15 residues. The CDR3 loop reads CASSLAGWAYNEQFF. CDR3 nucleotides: TGCGCCAGCAGCTTGGCGGGGTGGGCCTACAATGAGCAGTTCTTC.

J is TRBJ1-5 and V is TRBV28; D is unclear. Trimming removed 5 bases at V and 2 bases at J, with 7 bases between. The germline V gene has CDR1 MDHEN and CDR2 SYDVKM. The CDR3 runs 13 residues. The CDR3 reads CASSPPGNQPQHF. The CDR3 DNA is TGTGCCAGCAGTCCACCGGGCAATCAGCCCCAGCATTTT.

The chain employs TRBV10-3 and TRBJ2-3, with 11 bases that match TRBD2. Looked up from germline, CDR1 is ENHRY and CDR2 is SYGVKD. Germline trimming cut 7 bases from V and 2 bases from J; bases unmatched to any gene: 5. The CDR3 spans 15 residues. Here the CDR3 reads CAINPSGRLTDTQYF. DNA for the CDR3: TGTGCCATCAATCCTAGCGGGAGGCTCACAGATACGCAGTATTTT.

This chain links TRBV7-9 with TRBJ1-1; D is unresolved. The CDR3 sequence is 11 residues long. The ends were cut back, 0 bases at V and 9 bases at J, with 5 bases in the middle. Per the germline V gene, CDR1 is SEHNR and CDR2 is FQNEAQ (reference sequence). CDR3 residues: CASSLAQQAFF. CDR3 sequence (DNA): TGTGCCAGCAGCTTAGCACAGCAAGCTTTCTTT.

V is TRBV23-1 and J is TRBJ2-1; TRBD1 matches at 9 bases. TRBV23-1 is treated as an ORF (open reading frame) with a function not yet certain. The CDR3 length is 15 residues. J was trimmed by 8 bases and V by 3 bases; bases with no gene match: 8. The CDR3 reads CASSQPGQGIHEQFF. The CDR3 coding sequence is TGCGCCAGCAGTCAGCCGGGACAGGGAATCCATGAGCAGTTCTTC.

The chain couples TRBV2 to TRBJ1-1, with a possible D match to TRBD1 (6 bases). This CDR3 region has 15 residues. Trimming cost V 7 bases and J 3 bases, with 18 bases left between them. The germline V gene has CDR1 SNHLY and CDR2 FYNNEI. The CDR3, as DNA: TGTGCCAGCATCTACAGGGCCCGTGCTGACACTGAAGCTTTCTTT. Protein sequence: CASIYRARADTEAFF.

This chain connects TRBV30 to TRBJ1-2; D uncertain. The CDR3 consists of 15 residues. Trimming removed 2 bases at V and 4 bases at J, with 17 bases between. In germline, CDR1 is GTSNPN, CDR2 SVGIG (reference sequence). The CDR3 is CAWSPPLSNFYGYTF. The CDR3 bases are TGTGCCTGGAGTCCTCCCCTATCTAATTTCTATGGCTACACCTTC.

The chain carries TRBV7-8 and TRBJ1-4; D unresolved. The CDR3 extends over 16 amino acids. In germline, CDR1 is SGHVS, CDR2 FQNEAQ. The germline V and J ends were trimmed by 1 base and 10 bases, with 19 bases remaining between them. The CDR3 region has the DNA TGTGCCAGCAGCTTAGTCTCCTCGACGGCGGAAGGAAAACTGTTTTTT. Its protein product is CASSLVSSTAEGKLFF.

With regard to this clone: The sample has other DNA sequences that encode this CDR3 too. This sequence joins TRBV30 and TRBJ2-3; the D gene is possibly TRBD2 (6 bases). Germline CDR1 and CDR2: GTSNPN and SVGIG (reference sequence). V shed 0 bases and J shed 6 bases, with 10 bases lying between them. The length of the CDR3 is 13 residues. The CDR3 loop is CAWSVGGRDTQYF. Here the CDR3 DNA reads TGTGCCTGGAGTGTCGGGGGTAGGGATACGCAGTATTTT.

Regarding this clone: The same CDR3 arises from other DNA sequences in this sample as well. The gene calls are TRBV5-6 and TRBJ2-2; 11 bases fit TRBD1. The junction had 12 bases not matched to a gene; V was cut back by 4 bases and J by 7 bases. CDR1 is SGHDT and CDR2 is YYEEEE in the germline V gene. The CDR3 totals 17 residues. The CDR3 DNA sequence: TGTGCCAGCAGCACACCAGGACAGGGGGCGCGTGGCGGGGAGCTGTTTTTT. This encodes CASSTPGQGARGGELFF.

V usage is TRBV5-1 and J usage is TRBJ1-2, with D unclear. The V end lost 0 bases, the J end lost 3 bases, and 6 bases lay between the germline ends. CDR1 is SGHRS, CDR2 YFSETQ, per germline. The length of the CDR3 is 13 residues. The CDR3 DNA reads TGCGCCAGCAGCTTGGACAGATACTATGGCTACACCTTC. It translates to CASSLDRYYGYTF.

CDR3 loop: CASSFLSVVNTEAFF. The CDR3 nucleotides read TGTGCCAGCAGCTTCCTCAGCGTTGTGAACACTGAAGCTTTCTTT. The J gene is TRBJ1-1, the V gene TRBV7-9; D ambiguous. CDR1 is SEHNR and CDR2 is FQNEAQ in the germline V gene (reference sequence). This CDR3 has 15 residues. The ends were cut back, 3 bases at V and 0 bases at J, with 11 bases in the middle.

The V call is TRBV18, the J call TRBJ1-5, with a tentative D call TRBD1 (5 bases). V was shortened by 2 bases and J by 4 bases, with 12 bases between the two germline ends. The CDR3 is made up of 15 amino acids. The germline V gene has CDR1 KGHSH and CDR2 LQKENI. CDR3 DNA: TGTGCCAGCTCACCATCCTCCTCAGGGAATCAGCCCCAGCATTTT. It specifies CASSPSSSGNQPQHF.

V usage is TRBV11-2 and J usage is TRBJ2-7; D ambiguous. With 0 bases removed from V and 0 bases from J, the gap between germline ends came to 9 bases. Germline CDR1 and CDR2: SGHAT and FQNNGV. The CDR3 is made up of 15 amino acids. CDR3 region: CASSLDQTVSYEQYF. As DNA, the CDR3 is TGTGCCAGCAGCTTAGATCAAACGGTCTCCTACGAGCAGTACTTC.

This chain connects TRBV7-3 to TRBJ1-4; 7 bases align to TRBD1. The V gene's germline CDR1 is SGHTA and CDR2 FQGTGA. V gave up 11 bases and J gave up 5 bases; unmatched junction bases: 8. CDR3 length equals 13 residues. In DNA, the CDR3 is TGTGCCGGCCGGGGACAGAGCAATGAAAAACTGTTTTTT. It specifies CAGRGQSNEKLFF. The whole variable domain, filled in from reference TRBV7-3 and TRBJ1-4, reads GAGVSQTPSNKVTEKGKYVELRCDPISGHTALYWYRQSLGQGPEFLIYFQGTGAADDSGLPNDRFFAVRPEGSVSTLKIQRTERGDSAVYLCAGRGQSNEKLFFGSGTQLSVL.

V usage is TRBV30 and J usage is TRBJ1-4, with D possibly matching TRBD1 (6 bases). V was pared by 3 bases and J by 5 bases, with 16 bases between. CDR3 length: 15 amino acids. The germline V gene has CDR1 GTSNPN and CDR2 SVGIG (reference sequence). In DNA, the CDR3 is TGTGCCTGGAGACGCAAGGGGGGGTTCAATGAAAAACTGTTTTTT. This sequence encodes CAWRRKGGFNEKLFF.

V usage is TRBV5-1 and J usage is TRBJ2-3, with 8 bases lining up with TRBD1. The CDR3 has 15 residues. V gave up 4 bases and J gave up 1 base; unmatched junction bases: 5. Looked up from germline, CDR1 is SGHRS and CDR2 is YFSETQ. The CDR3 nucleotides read TGCGCCAGCAGCCCCGAGGGACAGGGCACAGATACGCAGTATTTT. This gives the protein CASSPEGQGTDTQYF.

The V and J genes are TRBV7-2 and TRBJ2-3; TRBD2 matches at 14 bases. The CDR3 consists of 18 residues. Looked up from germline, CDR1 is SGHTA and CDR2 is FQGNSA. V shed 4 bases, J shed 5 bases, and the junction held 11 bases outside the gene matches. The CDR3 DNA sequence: TGTGCCAGCAGCTACGGGACTAGCGGGAGAAGAATTGGAGATACGCAGTATTTT. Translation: CASSYGTSGRRIGDTQYF. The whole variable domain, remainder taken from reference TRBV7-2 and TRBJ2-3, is GAGVSQSPSNKVTEKGKDVELRCDPISGHTALYWYRQSLGQGLEFLIYFQGNSAPDKSGLPSDRFSAERTGGSVSTLTIQRTQQEDSAVYLCASSYGTSGRRIGDTQYFGPGTRLTVL.

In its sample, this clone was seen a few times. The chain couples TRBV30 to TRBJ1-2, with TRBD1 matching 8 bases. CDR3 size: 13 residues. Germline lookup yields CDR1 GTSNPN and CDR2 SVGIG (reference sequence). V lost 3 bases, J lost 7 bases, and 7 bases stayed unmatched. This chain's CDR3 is CAWRTQGARGYTF. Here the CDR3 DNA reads TGTGCCTGGAGGACTCAGGGGGCGCGTGGCTACACCTTC.

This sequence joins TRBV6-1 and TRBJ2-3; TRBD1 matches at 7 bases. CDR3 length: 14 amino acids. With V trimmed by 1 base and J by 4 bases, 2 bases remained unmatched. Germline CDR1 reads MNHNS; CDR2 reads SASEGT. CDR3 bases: TGTGCCAGCAGTGAAGGACAGGGCGCAGATACGCAGTATTTT. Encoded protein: CASSEGQGADTQYF.

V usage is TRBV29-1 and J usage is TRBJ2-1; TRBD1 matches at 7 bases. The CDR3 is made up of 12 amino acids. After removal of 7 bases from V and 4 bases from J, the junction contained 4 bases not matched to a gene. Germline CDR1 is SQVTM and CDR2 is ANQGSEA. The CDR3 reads CSAGQLYNEQFF. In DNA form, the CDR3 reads TGCAGCGCGGGACAGTTGTACAATGAGCAGTTCTTC.

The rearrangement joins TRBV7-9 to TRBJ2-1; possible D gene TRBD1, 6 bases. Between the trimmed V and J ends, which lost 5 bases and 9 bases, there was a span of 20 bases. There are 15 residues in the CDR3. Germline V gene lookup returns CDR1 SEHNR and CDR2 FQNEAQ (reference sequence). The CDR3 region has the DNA TGTGCCAGCAGCACCCTGAAATATAAAGGGGGTGAGCAGTTCTTC. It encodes CASSTLKYKGGEQFF.

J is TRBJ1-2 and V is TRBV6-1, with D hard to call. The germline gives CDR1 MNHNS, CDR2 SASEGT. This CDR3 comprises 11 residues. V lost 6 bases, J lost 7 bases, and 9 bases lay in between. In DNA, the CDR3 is TGTGCCAGCAGGGAATCGGGTGGCTACACCTTC. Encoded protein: CASRESGGYTF.

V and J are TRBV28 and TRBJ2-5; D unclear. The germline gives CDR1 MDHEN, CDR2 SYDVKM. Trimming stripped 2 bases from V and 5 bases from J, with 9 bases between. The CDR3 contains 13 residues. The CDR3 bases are TGTGCCAGCAGTTTAGTTAGTCTGGAGACCCAGTACTTC. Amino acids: CASSLVSLETQYF.

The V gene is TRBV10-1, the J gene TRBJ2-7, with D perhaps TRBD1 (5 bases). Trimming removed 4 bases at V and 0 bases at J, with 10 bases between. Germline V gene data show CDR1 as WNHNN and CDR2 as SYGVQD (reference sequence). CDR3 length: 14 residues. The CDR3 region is CASSGQGSSYEQYF. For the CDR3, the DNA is TGCGCCAGCAGTGGCCAGGGAAGCTCCTACGAGCAGTACTTC.

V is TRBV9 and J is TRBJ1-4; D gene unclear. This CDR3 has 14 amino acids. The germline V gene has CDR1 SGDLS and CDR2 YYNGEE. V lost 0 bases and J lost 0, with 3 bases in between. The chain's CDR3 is CASSVAATNEKLFF. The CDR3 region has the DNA TGTGCCAGCAGCGTAGCCGCAACTAATGAAAAACTGTTTTTT. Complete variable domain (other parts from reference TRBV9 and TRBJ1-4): DSGVTQTPKHLITATGQRVTLRCSPRSGDLSVYWYQQSLDQGLQFLIQYYNGEERAKGNILERFSAQQFPDLHSELNLSSLELGDSALYFCASSVAATNEKLFFGSGTQLSVL.

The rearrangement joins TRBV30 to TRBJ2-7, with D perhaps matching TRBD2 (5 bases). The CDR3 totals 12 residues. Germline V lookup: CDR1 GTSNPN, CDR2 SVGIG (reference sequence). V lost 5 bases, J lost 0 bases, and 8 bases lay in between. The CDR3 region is CAWSRGSYEQYF. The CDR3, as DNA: TGTGCCTGGTCACGGGGCTCCTACGAGCAGTACTTC.